These T cell receptor beta chains were read from a single sample in a study of blood T cell repertoires in COVID-19. This table comes from immunoSEQ multiplex PCR, and its TCRdb copy is limited to in-frame clones, with some not included. Found here are 110,000 to 150,000 clones, around 89% of them singletons; the top ten hold 2.5% to 3%. The sequencing sample was made of peripheral blood. The receptors derive from a man aged 55 to 70 with active or convalescent COVID-19. Each CDR3 is given with its conserved first and last residue. D genes are given only for firm matches. Only some rows state a clone size, as once, few, many or a class for expanded clones.

d_gene	abundance	v_gene	j_gene	CDR3nt	CDR3aa
TRBD1	-	TRBV7-8	TRBJ1-1	TGTGCCAGCAGCCAAGTAGTAGGGGGCGGCACTGAAGCTTTCTTT	CASSQVVGGGTEAFF
-	-	TRBV6-2/TRBV6-3	TRBJ1-4	TGTGCCAGCAGCCAAGGAGGTGCAACTAATGAAAAACTGTTTTTT	CASSQGGATNEKLFF
-	-	TRBV5-1	TRBJ1-1	TGCGCCAGCAGCTTGGTATCAAGTTCGGGGGACGGGGGCACTGAAGCTTTCTTT	CASSLVSSSGDGGTEAFF
-	-	TRBV9	TRBJ1-3	TGTGCCAGCAGCCCCGGCGGGGGGGCTGAAAACACCATATATTTT	CASSPGGGAENTIYF
-	-	TRBV6-5	TRBJ1-5	TGTGCCAGCAGGGCCCCTGGGGGGGGACAGCCCCAGCATTTT	CASRAPGGGQPQHF
-	-	TRBV6-5	TRBJ2-7	TGTGCCAGCAGCAGGGGTTACGAGCAGTACTTC	CASSRGYEQYF
TRBD1	-	TRBV3-1/TRBV3-2	TRBJ1-2	TGTGCCAGCAGCCGGGGCAGGGGGGAGAATGGCTACACCTTC	CASSRGRGENGYTF
-	-	TRBV11-2	TRBJ2-7	TGTGCCAGCAGCACAAACTCGGGGGGCCCAGGGGAGCAGTACTTC	CASSTNSGGPGEQYF
-	-	TRBV25-1	TRBJ1-2	TGTGCCAGCAGTGATTCAAGGCGGTCGTATGGCTACACCTTC	CASSDSRRSYGYTF
-	-	TRBV21-1	TRBJ1-1	TGTGCCAGCAGGTTCAAGGGGGCTACAACCCCGAACACTGAAGCTTTCTTT	CASRFKGATTPNTEAFF
-	-	TRBV5-3	TRBJ2-6	TGTGCCAGAAGCTATCCAGGGCTCTTTGGGGCCAACGTCCTGACTTTC	CARSYPGLFGANVLTF
-	-	TRBV11-2	TRBJ1-4	TGTGCCAGCAGCCCTCGCAGGGGAGCTAATGAAAAACTGTTTTTT	CASSPRRGANEKLFF
-	-	TRBV23-1	TRBJ1-3	TGCGCCAGCAGTCAAAATACCCCCGGGGGCATATATTTT	CASSQNTPGGIYF
-	-	TRBV3-1/TRBV3-2	TRBJ2-3	TGTGCCAGCAGCCTGAGTTATCCGATAGATACGCAGTATTTT	CASSLSYPIDTQYF
-	once	TRBV2	TRBJ1-5	TGTGCCAGCAGTGAACAGGGCGGCAATCAGCCCCAGCATTTT	CASSEQGGNQPQHF
-	-	TRBV7-2	TRBJ2-4	TGTGCCAGCACAGTAGCCGGCGGAAACATTCAGTACTTC	CASTVAGGNIQYF
-	-	TRBV4-1	TRBJ1-1	TGCGCCAGCAGCCAAGGTCCAAGCGGGGCTTTCTTT	CASSQGPSGAFF
TRBD1	-	TRBV5-1	TRBJ2-1	TGCGCCAGTCGCGGGACAGGGGGTTACAATGAGCAGTTCTTC	CASRGTGGYNEQFF
TRBD1	-	TRBV5-4	TRBJ2-5	TGTGCCAGCAGCGCGACAGGGGCCAGCGAGACCCAGTACTTC	CASSATGASETQYF
-	-	TRBV7-2	TRBJ1-1	TGTGCCAGCGCAAAGCGGGGGGCGGAAACTTTCACTGAAGCTTTCTTT	CASAKRGAETFTEAFF
TRBD2	-	TRBV20-1	TRBJ2-7	TGCAGTGCCAGCGGGGGGCAGCAGTACTTC	CSASGGQQYF
-	few	TRBV7-2	TRBJ1-1	TGTGCCAGCAGCTTGTCGGGATCAGCAAGGGCTGAAGCTTTCTTT	CASSLSGSARAEAFF
-	-	TRBV5-1	TRBJ1-4	TGCGCCAGCAGCTCTGAGGACGGGGGGGAAAAACTGTTTTTT	CASSSEDGGEKLFF
-	once	TRBV18	TRBJ2-5	TGTGCCAGCTCACCGATGGCCGCAGACTACCAAGAGACCCAGTACTTC	CASSPMAADYQETQYF
-	-	TRBV29-1	TRBJ1-1	TGCAGCGTTGTCCGAGGGCAGTCCCCTGAAGCTTTCTTT	CSVVRGQSPEAFF
-	-	TRBV4-3	TRBJ2-5	TGCGCCAGCAGCCAAGATCCATACAACCAAGAGACCCAGTACTTC	CASSQDPYNQETQYF